The source of this T cell receptor beta chain is a study of blood T cells in healthy people across ages. General study points: Shifts in expanded clonotypes may have been confounded by donor CMV status, which was unknown.

Of note for this clonotype: Antigen: not known.

With a J-beta primer mix and a sample-barcoded 5' primer, a second PCR ran roughly 6 to 11 cycles. Each cDNA molecule carried a tag from a template-switch adaptor that contained 12 random nucleotides. TCRdb re-called the 5' RACE reads with MiXCR, one entry per CDR3 protein. The sample has some 1,800,000 distinct CDR3 sequences, around 42% seen once. This CDR3 region has 14 residues. Unmatched junction bases numbered 13, after V lost 4 bases and J lost 13 bases. The V gene's germline CDR1 is MGHDK and CDR2 SYGVNS. The material sequenced was blood. The sequence was obtained from a human donor in good health. The V gene is TRBV25-1, the J gene TRBJ2-1; 7 positions agree with TRBD2. The CDR3 loop reads CASSAGSGRETQFF. The CDR3 DNA follows: TGTGCCAGCAGTGCCGGCTCGGGGAGGGAGACCCAGTTCTTC.